This TCR beta chain was identified in a study of T cell therapy after organ transplantation. This clone qualifies as large. Its specificity is unknown. Within the sample, other DNA sequences also encode this same CDR3. Trimming removed 4 bases from V and 3 bases from J; junction bases left unmatched: 3. Per the germline V gene, CDR1 is LGHNA and CDR2 is YSLEER. The CDR3 has 15 amino acids. The study, taken as a whole, reports: Both transferred clonotypes and endogenous ones absent from products apparently reconstituted. Post-therapy CD8 clonality change correlated inversely with pretherapy clonality.

A CMV peptide pool restimulated the therapy product for approximately four hours before IFN-gamma secretion capture. Using immunoSEQ multiplex PCR, the repertoire was profiled, and TCRdb retains in-frame clones only, with some absent. The table records about 1,200 clones, roughly two fifths of them present only once. The receptor's source is a human patient who had received a solid organ transplant and had CMV disease. Part of the T cell pool may stem from the graft donor. The sample taken for sequencing was cultured CD8+ T cells. The chain employs TRBV4-3 and TRBJ2-3; TRBD2 agrees at 11 bases. The CDR3 DNA reads as TGCGCCAGCAGCCTCGGGACTAGCGGAACAGATACGCAGTATTTT. This encodes CASSLGTSGTDTQYF.